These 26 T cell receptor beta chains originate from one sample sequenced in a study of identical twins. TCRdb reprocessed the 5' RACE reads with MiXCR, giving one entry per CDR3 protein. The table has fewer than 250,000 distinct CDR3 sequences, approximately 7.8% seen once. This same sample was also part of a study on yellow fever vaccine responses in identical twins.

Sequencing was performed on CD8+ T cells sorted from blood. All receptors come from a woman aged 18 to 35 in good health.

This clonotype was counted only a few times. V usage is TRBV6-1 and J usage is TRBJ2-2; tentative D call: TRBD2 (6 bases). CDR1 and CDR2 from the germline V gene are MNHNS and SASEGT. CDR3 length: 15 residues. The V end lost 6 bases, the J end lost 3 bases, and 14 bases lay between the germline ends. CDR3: CASSWTGTYTGELFF. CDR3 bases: TGTGCCAGCAGCTGGACGGGGACTTACACCGGGGAGCTGTTTTTT.

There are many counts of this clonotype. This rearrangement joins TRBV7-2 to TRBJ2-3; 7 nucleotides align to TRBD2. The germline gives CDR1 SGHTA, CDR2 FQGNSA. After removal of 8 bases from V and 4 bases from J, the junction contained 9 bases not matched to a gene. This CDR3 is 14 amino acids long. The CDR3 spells CASGSGNSPDTQYF. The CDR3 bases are TGTGCCAGCGGAAGCGGGAACTCCCCAGATACGCAGTATTTT.

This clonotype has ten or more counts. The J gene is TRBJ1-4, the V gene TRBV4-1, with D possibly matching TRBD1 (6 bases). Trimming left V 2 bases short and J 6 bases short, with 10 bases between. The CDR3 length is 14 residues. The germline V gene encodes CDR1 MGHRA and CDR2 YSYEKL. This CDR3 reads CASSQKTGYEKLFF. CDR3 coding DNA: TGCGCCAGCAGCCAAAAGACAGGATATGAAAAACTGTTTTTT.

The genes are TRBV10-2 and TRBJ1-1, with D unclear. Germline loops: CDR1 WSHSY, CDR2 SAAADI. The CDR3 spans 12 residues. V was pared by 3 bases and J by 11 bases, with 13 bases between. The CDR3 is CASSEDRLWAFF. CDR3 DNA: TGCGCCAGCAGTGAAGACCGCTTGTGGGCTTTCTTT.

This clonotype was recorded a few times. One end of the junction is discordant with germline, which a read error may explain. The CDR3 reads CASSASLAGASHEQYF. The CDR3 coding sequence is TGTGCCAGCAGCGCCAGCCTAGCGGGAGCCTCCCACGAGCAGTACTTC. J is TRBJ2-7 and V is TRBV9; 10 bases agree with TRBD2. The CDR3 runs 16 residues. The germline V gene encodes CDR1 SGDLS and CDR2 YYNGEE.

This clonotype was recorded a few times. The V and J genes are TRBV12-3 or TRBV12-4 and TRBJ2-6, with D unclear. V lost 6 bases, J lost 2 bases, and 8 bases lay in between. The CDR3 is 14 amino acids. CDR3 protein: CASSSLTGANVLTF. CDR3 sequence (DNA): TGTGCCAGCAGCTCGTTGACTGGGGCCAACGTCCTGACTTTC.

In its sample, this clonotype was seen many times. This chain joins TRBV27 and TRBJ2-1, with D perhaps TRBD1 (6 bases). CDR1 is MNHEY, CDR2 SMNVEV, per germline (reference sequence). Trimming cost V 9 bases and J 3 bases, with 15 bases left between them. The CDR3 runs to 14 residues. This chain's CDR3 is CASTGQGFYNEQFF. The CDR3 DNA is TGTGCCAGTACCGGCCAGGGGTTCTACAATGAGCAGTTCTTC.

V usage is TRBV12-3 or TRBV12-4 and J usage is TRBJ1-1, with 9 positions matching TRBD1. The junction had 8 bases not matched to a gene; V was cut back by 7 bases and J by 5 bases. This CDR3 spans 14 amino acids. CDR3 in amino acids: CASTTTGGITEAFF. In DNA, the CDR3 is TGTGCCAGCACCACGACAGGGGGTATTACTGAAGCTTTCTTT.

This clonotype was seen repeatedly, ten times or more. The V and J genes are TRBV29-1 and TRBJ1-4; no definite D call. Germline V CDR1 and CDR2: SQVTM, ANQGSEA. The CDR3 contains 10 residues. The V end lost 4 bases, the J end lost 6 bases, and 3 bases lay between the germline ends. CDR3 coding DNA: TGCAGCGTTGTCGATGAAAAACTGTTTTTT. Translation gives CSVVDEKLFF.

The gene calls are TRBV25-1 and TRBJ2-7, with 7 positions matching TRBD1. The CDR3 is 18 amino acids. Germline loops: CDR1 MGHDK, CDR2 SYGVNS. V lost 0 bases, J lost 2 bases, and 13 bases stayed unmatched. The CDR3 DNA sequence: TGTGCCAGCAGTGAATATCCCTCCGACAGGGACATTCCCTACGAGCAGTACGTC. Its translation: CASSEYPSDRDIPYEQYV.

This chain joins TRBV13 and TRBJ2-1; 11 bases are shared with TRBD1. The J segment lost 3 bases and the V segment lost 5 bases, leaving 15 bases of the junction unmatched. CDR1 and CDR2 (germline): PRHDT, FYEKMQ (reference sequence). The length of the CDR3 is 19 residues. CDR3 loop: CASSPSGTGGNYYYNEQFF. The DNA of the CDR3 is TGTGCCAGCAGCCCTTCCGGGACAGGGGGAAACTACTACTACAATGAGCAGTTCTTC.

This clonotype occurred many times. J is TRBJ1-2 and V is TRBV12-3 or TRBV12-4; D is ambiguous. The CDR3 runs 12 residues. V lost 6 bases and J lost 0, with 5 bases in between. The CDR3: CASSQANYGYTF. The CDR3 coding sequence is TGTGCCAGCAGCCAAGCTAACTATGGCTACACCTTC.

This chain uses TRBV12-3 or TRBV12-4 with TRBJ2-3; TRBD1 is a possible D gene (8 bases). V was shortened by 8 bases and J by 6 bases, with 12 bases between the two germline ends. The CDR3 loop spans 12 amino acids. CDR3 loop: CASQQGGDTQYF. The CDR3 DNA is TGTGCCAGCCAACAGGGGGGGGATACGCAGTATTTT.

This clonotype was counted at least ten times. DNA of the CDR3: TGTGCCAGCAGCTCGGGACAGGGGGCGGACAATGAGCAGTTCTTC. Its protein is CASSSGQGADNEQFF. The chain couples TRBV7-9 to TRBJ2-1; 12 bases agree with TRBD1. The germline gives CDR1 SEHNR, CDR2 FQNEAQ (reference sequence). Trimming at V came to 4 bases and at J to 5 bases, leaving 3 bases not matched to a gene. The CDR3 sequence is 15 residues long.

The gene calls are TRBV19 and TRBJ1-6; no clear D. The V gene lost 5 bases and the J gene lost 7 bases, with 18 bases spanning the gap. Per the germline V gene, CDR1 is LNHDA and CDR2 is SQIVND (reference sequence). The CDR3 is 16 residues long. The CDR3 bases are TGTGCCAGTAGTCCAATTGGCCCCGTCGAGAATTCACCCCTCCACTTT. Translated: CASSPIGPVENSPLHF.

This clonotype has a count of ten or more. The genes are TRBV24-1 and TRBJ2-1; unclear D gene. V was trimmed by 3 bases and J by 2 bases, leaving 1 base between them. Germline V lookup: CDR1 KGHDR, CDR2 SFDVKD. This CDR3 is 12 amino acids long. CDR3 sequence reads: CATSDTYNEQFF. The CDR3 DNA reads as TGTGCCACCAGTGATACCTACAATGAGCAGTTCTTC.

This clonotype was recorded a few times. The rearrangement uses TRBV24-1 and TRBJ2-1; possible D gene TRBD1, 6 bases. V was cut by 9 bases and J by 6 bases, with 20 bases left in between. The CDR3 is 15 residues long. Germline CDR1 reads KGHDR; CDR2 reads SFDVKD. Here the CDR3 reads CATDRSDSAANEQFF. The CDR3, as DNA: TGTGCCACCGATCGGTCGGACAGTGCAGCCAATGAGCAGTTCTTC.

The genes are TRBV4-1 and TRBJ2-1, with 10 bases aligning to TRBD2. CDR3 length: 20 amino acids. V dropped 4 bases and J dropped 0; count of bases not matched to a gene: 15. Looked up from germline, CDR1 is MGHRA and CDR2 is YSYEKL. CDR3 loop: CASSPGPSGGLSSSYNEQFF. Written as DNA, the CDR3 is TGCGCCAGCAGCCCCGGCCCTAGCGGGGGACTTTCAAGCTCCTACAATGAGCAGTTCTTC.

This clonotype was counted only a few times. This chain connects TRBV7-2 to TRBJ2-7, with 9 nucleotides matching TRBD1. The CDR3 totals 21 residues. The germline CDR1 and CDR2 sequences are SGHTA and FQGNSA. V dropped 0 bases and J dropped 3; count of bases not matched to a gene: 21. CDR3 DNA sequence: TGTGCCAGCAGCTTAGCGTCTCTGGACAGGGGCTTTGTTCGGTCTAACTACGAGCAGTACTTC. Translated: CASSLASLDRGFVRSNYEQYF. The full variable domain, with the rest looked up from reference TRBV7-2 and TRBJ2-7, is GAGVSQSPSNKVTEKGKDVELRCDPISGHTALYWYRQSLGQGLEFLIYFQGNSAPDKSGLPSDRFSAERTGGSVSTLTIQRTQQEDSAVYLCASSLASLDRGFVRSNYEQYFGPGTRLTVT.

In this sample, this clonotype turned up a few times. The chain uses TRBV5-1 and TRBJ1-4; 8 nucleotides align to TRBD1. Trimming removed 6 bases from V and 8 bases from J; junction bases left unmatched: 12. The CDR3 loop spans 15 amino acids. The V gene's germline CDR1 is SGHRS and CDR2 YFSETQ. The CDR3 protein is CASTRVGQGEEKLFF. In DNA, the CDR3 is TGCGCCAGCACCCGGGTTGGACAGGGAGAAGAAAAACTGTTTTTT.

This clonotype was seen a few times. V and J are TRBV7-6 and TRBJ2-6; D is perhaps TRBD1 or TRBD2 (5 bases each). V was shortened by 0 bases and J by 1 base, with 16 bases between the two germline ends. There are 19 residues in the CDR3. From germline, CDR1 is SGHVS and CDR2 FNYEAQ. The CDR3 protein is CASSLAPRRDLSGANVLTF. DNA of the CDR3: TGTGCCAGCAGCTTAGCGCCCAGAAGGGACCTGTCTGGGGCCAACGTCCTGACTTTC.

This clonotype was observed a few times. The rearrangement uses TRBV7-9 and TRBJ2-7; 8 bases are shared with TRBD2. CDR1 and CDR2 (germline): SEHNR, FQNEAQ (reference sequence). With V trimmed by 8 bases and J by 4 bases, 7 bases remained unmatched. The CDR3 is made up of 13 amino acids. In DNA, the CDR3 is TGTGCCAGCTCGGACGGCGGGGGGTACGAGCAGTACTTC. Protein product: CASSDGGGYEQYF.

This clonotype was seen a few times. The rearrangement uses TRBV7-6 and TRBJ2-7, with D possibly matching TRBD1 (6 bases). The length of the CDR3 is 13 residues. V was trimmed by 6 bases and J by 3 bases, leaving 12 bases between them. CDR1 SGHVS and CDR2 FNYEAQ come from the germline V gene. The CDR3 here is CASSSPQGYEQYF. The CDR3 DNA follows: TGTGCCAGCAGTTCACCACAGGGCTACGAGCAGTACTTC.

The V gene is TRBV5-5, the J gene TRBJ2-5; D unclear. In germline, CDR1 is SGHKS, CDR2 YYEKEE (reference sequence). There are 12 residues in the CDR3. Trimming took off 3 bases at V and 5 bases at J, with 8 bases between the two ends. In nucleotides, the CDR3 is TGTGCCAGCAGCTCCGACGGGGAGACCCAGTACTTC. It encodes CASSSDGETQYF.

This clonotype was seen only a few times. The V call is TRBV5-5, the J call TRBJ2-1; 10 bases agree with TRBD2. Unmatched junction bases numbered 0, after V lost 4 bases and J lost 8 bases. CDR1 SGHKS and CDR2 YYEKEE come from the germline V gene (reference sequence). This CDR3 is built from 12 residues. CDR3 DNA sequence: TGTGCCAGCAGCGGGACTAGCGATGAGCAGTTCTTC. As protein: CASSGTSDEQFF.

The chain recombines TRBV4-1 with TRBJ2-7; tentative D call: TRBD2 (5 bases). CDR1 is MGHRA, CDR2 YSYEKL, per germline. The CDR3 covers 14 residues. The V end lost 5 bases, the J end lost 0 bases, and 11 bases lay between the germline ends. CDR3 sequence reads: CASSRGLSSYEQYF. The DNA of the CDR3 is TGCGCCAGCAGCAGAGGACTCAGCTCCTACGAGCAGTACTTC.